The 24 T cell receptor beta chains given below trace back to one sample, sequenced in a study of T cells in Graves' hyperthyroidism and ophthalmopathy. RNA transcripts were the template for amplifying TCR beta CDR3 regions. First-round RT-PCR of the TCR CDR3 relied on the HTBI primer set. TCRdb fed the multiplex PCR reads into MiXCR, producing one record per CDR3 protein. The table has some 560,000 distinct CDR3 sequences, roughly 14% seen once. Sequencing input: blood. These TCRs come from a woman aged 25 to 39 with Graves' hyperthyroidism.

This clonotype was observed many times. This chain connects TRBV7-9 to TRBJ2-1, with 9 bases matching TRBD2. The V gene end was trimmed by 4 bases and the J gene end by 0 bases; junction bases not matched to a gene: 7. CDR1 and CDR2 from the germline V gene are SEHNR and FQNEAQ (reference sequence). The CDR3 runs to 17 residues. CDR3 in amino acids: CASSSSRTSVSYNEQFF. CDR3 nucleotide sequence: TGTGCCAGCAGCTCTAGCCGGACTAGCGTCTCCTACAATGAGCAGTTCTTC.

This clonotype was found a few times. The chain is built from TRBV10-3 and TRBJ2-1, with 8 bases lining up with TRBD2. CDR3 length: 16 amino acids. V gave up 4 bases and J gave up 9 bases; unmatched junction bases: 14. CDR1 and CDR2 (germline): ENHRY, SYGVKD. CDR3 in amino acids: CAISAVAGSSGGEQFF. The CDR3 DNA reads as TGTGCCATCAGTGCCGTAGCGGGATCTTCAGGTGGTGAGCAGTTCTTC.

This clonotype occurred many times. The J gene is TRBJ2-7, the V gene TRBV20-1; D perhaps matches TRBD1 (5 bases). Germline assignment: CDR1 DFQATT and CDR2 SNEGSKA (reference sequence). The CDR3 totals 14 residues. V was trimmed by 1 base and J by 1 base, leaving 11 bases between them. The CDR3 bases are TGCAGTGCTAGAGTCGACAGCTTTTCCTACGAGCAGTACTTC. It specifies CSARVDSFSYEQYF.

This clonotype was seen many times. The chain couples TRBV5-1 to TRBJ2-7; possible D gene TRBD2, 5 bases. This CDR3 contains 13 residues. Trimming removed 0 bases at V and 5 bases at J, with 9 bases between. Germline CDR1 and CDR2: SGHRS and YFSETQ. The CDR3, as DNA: TGCGCCAGCAGCTTGGCGGGGTGGGACGAGCAGTACTTC. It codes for CASSLAGWDEQYF.

The DNA for the CDR3 is TGTGCCAGCAGGGGGCTTACCGGGGAGCTGTTTTTT. Translated: CASRGLTGELFF. The gene calls are TRBV9 and TRBJ2-2; D might be TRBD1 (5 bases). Germline V CDR1 and CDR2: SGDLS, YYNGEE. This CDR3 spans 12 amino acids. Trimming took 5 bases from V and 5 from J, leaving 7 bases between them.

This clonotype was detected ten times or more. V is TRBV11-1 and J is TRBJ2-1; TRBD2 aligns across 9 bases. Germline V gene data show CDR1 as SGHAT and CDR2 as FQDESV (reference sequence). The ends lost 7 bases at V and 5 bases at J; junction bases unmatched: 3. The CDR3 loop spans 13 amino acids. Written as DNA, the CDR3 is TGTGCCAGCAAGACTAGCGGACACAATGAGCAGTTCTTC. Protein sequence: CASKTSGHNEQFF.

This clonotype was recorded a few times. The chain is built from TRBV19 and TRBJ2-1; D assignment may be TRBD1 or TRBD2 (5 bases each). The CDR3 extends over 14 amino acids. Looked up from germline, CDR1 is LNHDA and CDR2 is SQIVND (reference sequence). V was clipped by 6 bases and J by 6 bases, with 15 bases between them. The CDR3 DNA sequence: TGTGCCAGTAGAAAACAGAGGGACGGCAATGAGCAGTTCTTC. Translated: CASRKQRDGNEQFF. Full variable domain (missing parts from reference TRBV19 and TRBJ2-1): DGGITQSPKYLFRKEGQNVTLSCEQNLNHDAMYWYRQDPGQGLRLIYYSQIVNDFQKGDIAEGYSVSREKKESFPLTVTSAQKNPTAFYLCASRKQRDGNEQFFGPGTRLTVL.

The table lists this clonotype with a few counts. The DNA of the CDR3 is TGCAGTGCTAGACTAGCCCAGCAGTTCTTC. Its translation is CSARLAQQFF. This chain uses TRBV20-1 with TRBJ2-1, with a tentative D call TRBD2 (5 bases). The CDR3 has 10 residues. Germline V CDR1 and CDR2: DFQATT, SNEGSKA (reference sequence). V was pared by 2 bases and J by 11 bases, with 7 bases between.

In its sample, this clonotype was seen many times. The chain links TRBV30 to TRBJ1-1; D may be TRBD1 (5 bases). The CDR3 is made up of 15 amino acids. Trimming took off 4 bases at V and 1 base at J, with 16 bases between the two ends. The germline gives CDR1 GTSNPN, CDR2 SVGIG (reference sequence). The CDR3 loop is CAWTFGGEANTEAFF. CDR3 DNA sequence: TGTGCCTGGACCTTCGGGGGGGAGGCGAACACTGAAGCTTTCTTT.

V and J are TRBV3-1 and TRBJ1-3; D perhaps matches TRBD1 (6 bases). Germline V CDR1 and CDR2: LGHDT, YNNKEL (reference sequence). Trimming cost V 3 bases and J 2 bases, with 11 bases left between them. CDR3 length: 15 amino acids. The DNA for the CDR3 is TGTGCCAGCAGCCACGGGAACAGGGCTGGAAACACCATATATTTT. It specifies CASSHGNRAGNTIYF.

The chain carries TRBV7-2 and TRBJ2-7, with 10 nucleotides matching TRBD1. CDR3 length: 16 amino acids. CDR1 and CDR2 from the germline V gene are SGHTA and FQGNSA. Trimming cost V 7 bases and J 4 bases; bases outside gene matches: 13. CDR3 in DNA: TGTGCCAGCACCAAACACCGGGACAGGGGTCCATACGAGCAGTACTTC. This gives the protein CASTKHRDRGPYEQYF.

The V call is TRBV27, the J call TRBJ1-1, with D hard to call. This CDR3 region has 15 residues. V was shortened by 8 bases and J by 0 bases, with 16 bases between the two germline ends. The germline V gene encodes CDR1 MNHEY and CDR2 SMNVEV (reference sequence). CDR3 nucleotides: TGTGCCAGCCTCAAAAGTAGGATGATGAACACTGAAGCTTTCTTT. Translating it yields CASLKSRMMNTEAFF.

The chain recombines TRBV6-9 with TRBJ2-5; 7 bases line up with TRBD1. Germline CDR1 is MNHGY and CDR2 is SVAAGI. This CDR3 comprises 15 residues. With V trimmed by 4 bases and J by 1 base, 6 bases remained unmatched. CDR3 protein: CASSLEGATQETQYF. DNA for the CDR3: TGTGCCAGCAGTTTAGAGGGGGCGACCCAAGAGACCCAGTACTTC.

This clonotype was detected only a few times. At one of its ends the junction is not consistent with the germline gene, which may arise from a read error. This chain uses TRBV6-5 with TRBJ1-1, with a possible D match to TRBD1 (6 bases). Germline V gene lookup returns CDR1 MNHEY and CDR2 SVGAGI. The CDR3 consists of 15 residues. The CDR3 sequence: CAGSYSTGLNTEAFF. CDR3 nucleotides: TGTGCCGGCAGTTACTCCACAGGGTTGAACACTGAAGCTTTCTTT.

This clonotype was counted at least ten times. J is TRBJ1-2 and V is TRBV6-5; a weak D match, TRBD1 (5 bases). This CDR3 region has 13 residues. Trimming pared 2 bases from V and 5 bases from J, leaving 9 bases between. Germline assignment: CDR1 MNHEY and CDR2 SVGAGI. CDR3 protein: CASSYRGGYGYTF. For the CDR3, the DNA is TGTGCCAGCAGTTACAGGGGTGGTTATGGCTACACCTTC.

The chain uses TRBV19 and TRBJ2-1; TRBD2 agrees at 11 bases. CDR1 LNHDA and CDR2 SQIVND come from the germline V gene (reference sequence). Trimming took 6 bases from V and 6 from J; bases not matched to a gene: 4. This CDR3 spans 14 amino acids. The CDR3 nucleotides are TGTGCCAGTAGCCACGGGACTAGCGGCAATGAGCAGTTCTTC. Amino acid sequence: CASSHGTSGNEQFF.

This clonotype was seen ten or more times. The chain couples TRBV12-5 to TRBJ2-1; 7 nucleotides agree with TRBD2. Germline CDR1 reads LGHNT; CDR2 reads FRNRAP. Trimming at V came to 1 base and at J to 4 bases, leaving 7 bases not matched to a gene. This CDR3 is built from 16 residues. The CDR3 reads CASGLALAGVYNEQFF. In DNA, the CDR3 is TGTGCTAGTGGTTTGGCCTTAGCGGGTGTTTACAATGAGCAGTTCTTC.

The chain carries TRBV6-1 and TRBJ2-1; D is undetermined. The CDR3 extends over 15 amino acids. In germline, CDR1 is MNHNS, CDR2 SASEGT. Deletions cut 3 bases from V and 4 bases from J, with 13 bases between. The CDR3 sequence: CASSEVMSVYNEQFF. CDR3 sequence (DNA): TGTGCCAGCAGTGAGGTCATGAGTGTATACAATGAGCAGTTCTTC.

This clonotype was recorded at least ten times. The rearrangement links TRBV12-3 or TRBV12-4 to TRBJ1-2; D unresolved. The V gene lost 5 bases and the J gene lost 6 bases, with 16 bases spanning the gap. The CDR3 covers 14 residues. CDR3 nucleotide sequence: TGTGCCAGCAGTCCCCGCGACGATAGGGATGGCTACACCTTC. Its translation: CASSPRDDRDGYTF.

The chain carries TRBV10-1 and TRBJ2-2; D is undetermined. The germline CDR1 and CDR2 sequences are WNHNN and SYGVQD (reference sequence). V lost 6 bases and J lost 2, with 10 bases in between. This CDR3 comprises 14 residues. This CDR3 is CASRQETNTGELFF. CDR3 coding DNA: TGCGCCAGCAGGCAGGAAACTAACACCGGGGAGCTGTTTTTT.

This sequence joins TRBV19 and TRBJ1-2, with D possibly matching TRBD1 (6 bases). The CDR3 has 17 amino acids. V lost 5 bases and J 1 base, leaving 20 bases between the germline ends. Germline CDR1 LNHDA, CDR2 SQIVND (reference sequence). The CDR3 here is CASSPQDRSILNYGYTF. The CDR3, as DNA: TGTGCCAGTAGTCCCCAAGACAGGTCAATACTTAACTATGGCTACACCTTC. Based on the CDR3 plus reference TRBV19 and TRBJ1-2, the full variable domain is DGGITQSPKYLFRKEGQNVTLSCEQNLNHDAMYWYRQDPGQGLRLIYYSQIVNDFQKGDIAEGYSVSREKKESFPLTVTSAQKNPTAFYLCASSPQDRSILNYGYTFGSGTRLTVV.

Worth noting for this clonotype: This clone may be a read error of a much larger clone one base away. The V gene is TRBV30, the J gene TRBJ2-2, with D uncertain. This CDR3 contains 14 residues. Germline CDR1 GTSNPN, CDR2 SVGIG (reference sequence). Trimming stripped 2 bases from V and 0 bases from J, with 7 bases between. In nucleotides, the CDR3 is TGTGCCTGGAGTATCCTCGCGAACACCGGGGAGCTGTTTTTT. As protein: CAWSILANTGELFF.

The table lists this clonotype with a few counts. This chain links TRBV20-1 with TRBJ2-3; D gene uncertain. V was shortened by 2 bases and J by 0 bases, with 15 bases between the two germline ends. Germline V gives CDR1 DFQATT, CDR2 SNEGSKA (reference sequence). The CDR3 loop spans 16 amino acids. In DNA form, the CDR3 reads TGCAGTGCTAGACCGACTGGGCACTCTAGCACAGATACGCAGTATTTT. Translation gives CSARPTGHSSTDTQYF.

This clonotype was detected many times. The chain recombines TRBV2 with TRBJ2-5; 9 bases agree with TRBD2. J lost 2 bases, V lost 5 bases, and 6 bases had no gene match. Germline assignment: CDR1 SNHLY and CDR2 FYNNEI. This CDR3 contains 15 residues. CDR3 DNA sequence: TGTGCCAGCAGTTTGGCGGGAGGGCCTCAAGAGACCCAGTACTTC. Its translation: CASSLAGGPQETQYF. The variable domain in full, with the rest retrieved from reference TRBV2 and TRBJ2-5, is EPEVTQTPSHQVTQMGQEVILRCVPISNHLYFYWYRQILGQKVEFLVSFYNNEISEKSEIFDDQFSVERPDGSNFTLKIRSTKLEDSAMYFCASSLAGGPQETQYFGPGTRLLVL.